This entry concerns a single T cell receptor beta chain. Its binding antigen is unknown. Base qualities are not provided; no much larger clone lies one nucleotide away. The CDR3 covers 16 residues, taking in both the cysteine and the phenylalanine. Only the CDR3 part of the read is kept: 48 bases, read in frame from the first base. Trimming accounts for 4 bases at V and 1 base at J, while the number of junction bases matched to no gene is 5. CDR1 and CDR2 (LGHNA, YNFKEQ) derive from the germline V gene. What the time point label conveys for this sample: about 28 days (+/-7) after the second vaccine dose. AZD1222 recipients with second doses at about 4 weeks or about 12 weeks were pooled, because spike-specific TCR depth and breadth did not differ between schedules. Vaccinee samples were obtained from the UK trials COV001 and COV002, which included a single-blind randomized controlled phase 2/3 trial of AZD1222 (ChAdOx1 nCoV-19) in healthy adults. For TCRbeta chain sequencing, PBMC samples were collected from trial participants at day 0 and at day 28 after the second dose.

The sample belongs to a study of T cell responses to AZD1222 COVID-19 vaccine (dated by TCRdb to about 2021). Broadly, across the study: A total of 233 trial participants underwent TCR sequencing, of whom 207 received two doses of AZD1222 and about 25 received two doses of the MenACWY control vaccine. Trial participants were enrolled by age into subgroups of 18-55, 56-69 and 70-plus years, and roughly 150, 30 and 60 TCR-sequenced participants, respectively, were included in these subgroups.

Beyond this particular receptor, the publication reports: In the small 56-69-year group, the increase in depth fell short of significance, most likely because of low power. After two AZD1222 doses, spike-specific TCR breadth and depth were significantly higher than at day 0 and than in MenACWY recipients. No day 14 peak-response samples were available, so repertoires were characterized only after the peak T cell response. The whole spike protein was spanned by vaccine-associated CD4 TCRs, and dominant responses were seen in regions 160-218 and 743-854. Epitopes outside the regions mutated in the B.1.351 and B.1.1.7 variants were reportedly recognized by nearly half of the unique spike-specific TCRs. Most participants were white British and females outnumbered males, and the authors suggested that clonal diversity may have been underestimated. Conclusions about previously exposed vaccinees are limited, since just five or six AZD1222 recipients were seropositive for SARS-CoV-2 at baseline.

The CDR3 regions of human TCRbeta chains were analyzed by immunosequencing. The source study handled its data this way. Repertoire TCRs were checked for matches against a reference library of SARS-CoV-2-specific TCRs that had been generated using the MIRA antigen-specificity platform. Breadth meant the fraction of unique TCRs that were SARS-CoV-2-associated, whereas depth meant the fraction of total T cells that were SARS-CoV-2-associated. Using the MIRA data, each spike-specific TCR was mapped to the spike region that the TCR reacts to and placed in a CD4 or CD8 class. Log10-transformed breadth and depth values were compared by one-way ANOVA with Sidak's multiple comparisons tests. TCRdb mirrors the immuneACCESS table, restricted to in-frame sequences. Some clones are absent from its copies; in checked studies, under half trace to an unresolved V gene, and the reason for the others is unknown. V, J and clone size are those of that table, while D and trimming were read from the DNA. For this sample there are 73,000 or so clones; around 80% appear just once. About 51% of the sample comes from the top ten.

This clonotype was sampled from an adult who received the AZD1222 COVID-19 vaccine. This receptor chain uses TRBV4-2 and TRBJ2-2, and TRBD2 matches 8 of the central bases. Here the sequenced sample was peripheral blood, taken 28 days after the second AZD1222 dose. The DNA reads TGTGCCAGCAGCCCCGGGGGGGGCGGGAACACCGGGGAGCTGTTTTTT. Its product reads: CASSPGGGGNTGELFF.